A single T cell receptor beta chain is shown here with its context. Its antigen is not identified. Definition of naive CD8+ T cells rested on a CD45RO-CCR7+CD27+CD95- profile. TRB cDNA was prepared as libraries by UMI-labeled 5' RACE. TCRdb re-called the 5' RACE reads and catalogs CDR3 proteins one per entry, DNA excluded. Here the sample table reports over 150,000 distinct CDR3 sequences. The sample comes from a study of CXCR3-negative and CXCR3-positive naive CD8 T cells. General study results and limits: Compared with CXCR3-negative naive cells, CXCR3-positive naive cells showed more hydrophobic TRB CDR3s. Cryopreserved PBMCs had partly decreased CXCR3 expression; fresh PBMCs were used in most assays. Memory CD8+ cells showed much lower diversity, while both naive subsets displayed comparably high diversity. In naive cells, CXCR3-negative and CXCR3-positive subsets had similar TRBV-TRBJ usage; memory cells differed.

Germline V lookup: CDR1 PRHDT, CDR2 FYEKMQ (reference sequence). CDR3 size: 17 residues. The sequence was collected from a human donor in good health. Some clones in this sample may be carry-over from other donors' samples. Sequencing was done on a sample of naive CXCR3+ CD8+ T cells from blood. The subset is: CD45RO-CCR7+CD27+CD95- naive CD8+ T cells expressing CXCR3 (TNR3+). This chain links TRBV13 with TRBJ2-5; the D call from TCRdb, TRBD1, cannot be confirmed without DNA. CDR3 loop: CASSLATGLGAQETQYF.